The text below deals with one T cell receptor beta chain. These data belong to a study of beta chain features in type 1 diabetes. The CDR3 totals 16 residues. V lost 7 bases and J lost 0, with 16 bases in between. Germline lookup yields CDR1 MNHNY and CDR2 SVGAGI (reference sequence). A heparinised blood draw that averaged about 100 mL was obtained once from each donor. Sorting that relied on CD45RO/CCR7/CD25/CD127/CD95/CD27 yielded CD4+ naive, central memory, regulatory and stem cell-like memory cells. Expressed TCRB transcripts got sequenced, as all isolated RNA was reverse transcribed. The method was immunoSEQ multiplex PCR; TCRdb's version includes in-frame clones alone and lacks a portion of them. The sample includes roughly 610,000 clones, around 15% of them seen just once.

The gene calls are TRBV6-6 and TRBJ1-3; D ambiguous. This sequence was found in a man younger than 30 in good health. Sequencing input: naive CD4+ T cells from blood. CDR3 region: CASTPVAGYSGNTIYF. The CDR3 bases are TGTGCCAGCACCCCAGTTGCAGGTTACTCTGGAAACACCATATATTTT.